This T cell receptor (beta chain) was retrieved from a study of shared clonotypes between healthy human individuals. Points from the study as a whole: It was expected that sequencing depth would affect clonotype sharing among donors.

Germline CDR1 reads LNHDA; CDR2 reads SQIVND (reference sequence). This CDR3 region has 13 residues. Between the trimmed V and J ends, which lost 0 bases and 9 bases, there was a span of 9 bases. A remark on this clone: Its antigen is currently unknown.

Genomic DNA (from each subset) was split evenly across several immunoSEQ plates. The assay was immunoSEQ multiplex PCR, and TCRdb's table has in-frame clones only and misses some. Found here are roughly 2.5 million clones, just over 90% of them singletons; the top ten hold roughly 0.13%. The specimen was naive CD4+ T cells sorted from blood. Subset defined: CD45RA+ positively selected. The receptor's source is a man in his late teens or twenties in good health. This chain connects TRBV19 to TRBJ2-1; D is unclear. The CDR3 sequence: CASSIDLRIEQFF. Here the CDR3 DNA reads TGTGCCAGTAGTATAGATCTCAGGATTGAGCAGTTCTTC.